This is a list of T cell receptor beta chains from one sample in a study of T cell repertoires in cytomegalovirus infection. Which antigens these TCRs recognize remains unknown. TCRdb processed the reads anew with MiXCR; each CDR3 protein has one entry. The data show hundreds of thousands of distinct CDR3 sequences, roughly 31% seen once. Sample: cultured CD8+ T cells from PBMCs, taken from culture after CMV antigen stimulation. The receptors were sampled from a human donor in good health (CMV status not recorded). Some clones in this sample may be carry-over from other donors' samples. CDR3s include the opening cysteine and the closing phenylalanine or tryptophan. D genes are given only for firm matches. Part of the rows lack a size; the others show once, few, many or a class for expanded clones.

v_call	j_call	d_call	clone_size	cdr3_aa	cdr3_nt
TRBV12-3/TRBV12-4	TRBJ1-5	TRBD1	many	CASLLTGNEWNQPQHF	TGTGCCAGCCTGTTGACAGGGAATGAGTGGAATCAGCCCCAGCATTTT
TRBV6-2/TRBV6-3	TRBJ1-1	.	many	CASSYSDGEGSGTEAFF	TGTGCCAGCAGTTACTCTGATGGTGAGGGGTCCGGCACTGAAGCTTTCTTT
TRBV7-6	TRBJ1-4	TRBD1	.	CASSPRDRGEKLFF	TGTGCCAGCAGCCCCCGGGACAGGGGGGAAAAACTGTTTTTT
TRBV6-2/TRBV6-3	TRBJ1-5	.	few	CASSLTVLGNQPQHF	TGTGCCAGCAGCCTTACAGTGTTGGGCAATCAGCCCCAGCATTTT
TRBV24-1	TRBJ2-1	.	.	CATKGPSYNEQFF	TGTGCCACCAAGGGACCTTCCTACAATGAGCAGTTCTTC
TRBV13	TRBJ2-1	.	.	CASSLGDYDEQFF	TGTGCCAGCAGCTTAGGCGATTACGATGAGCAGTTCTTC
TRBV12-3/TRBV12-4	TRBJ2-1	.	.	CASSFGRLEQFF	TGTGCCAGCAGTTTTGGAAGGTTGGAGCAGTTCTTC
TRBV7-7	TRBJ2-1	TRBD2	few	CASSQGLAGVANEQFF	TGTGCTAGCAGCCAGGGACTAGCGGGGGTAGCGAATGAGCAGTTCTTC
TRBV12-3/TRBV12-4	TRBJ1-1	.	.	CASLRDIGVGTEAFF	TGTGCCAGTCTCCGGGACATAGGCGTGGGCACTGAAGCTTTCTTT
TRBV20-1	TRBJ2-7	.	.	CSAWDFQNPYEQYF	TGCAGTGCCTGGGATTTTCAAAACCCCTACGAGCAGTACTTC
TRBV7-9	TRBJ1-3	.	.	CASSGLGISGNTIYF	TGTGCCAGCAGCGGGTTGGGTATCTCTGGAAACACCATATATTTT
TRBV25-1	TRBJ2-1	.	few	CASSEYSSYNEQFF	TGTGCCAGCAGTGAGTACAGCTCCTACAATGAGCAGTTCTTC
TRBV6-6	TRBJ1-2	.	few	CASSYSGGREYGYTF	TGTGCCAGCAGTTACTCGGGGGGGCGAGAGTATGGCTACACCTTC
TRBV7-8	TRBJ1-2	.	few	CASSPSPGGYTF	TGTGCCAGCAGCCCCTCTCCGGGTGGCTACACCTTC
TRBV7-7	TRBJ2-2	TRBD1	.	CASSPTDRAAGELFF	TGTGCTAGCAGCCCCACAGACAGGGCGGCCGGGGAGCTGTTTTTT
TRBV9	TRBJ2-3	.	.	CASSVGGASGSTDTQYF	TGTGCCAGCAGCGTAGGGGGGGCCTCTGGTAGCACAGATACGCAGTATTTT
TRBV29-1	TRBJ1-1	TRBD1	once	CSVVQGAHAEAFF	TGCAGCGTCGTACAGGGGGCTCACGCTGAAGCTTTCTTT
TRBV15	TRBJ2-2	.	.	CATSRDPTGAGELFF	TGTGCCACCAGCAGAGATCCGACAGGTGCCGGGGAGCTGTTTTTT
TRBV9	TRBJ1-1	TRBD1	.	CASSVALDRGMNTEAFF	TGTGCCAGCAGCGTAGCCCTCGACAGGGGAATGAACACTGAAGCTTTCTTT
TRBV12-3/TRBV12-4	TRBJ2-7	.	.	CASSPMRGLYYF	TGTGCCAGCAGTCCGATGCGGGGCCTCTACTACTTC
TRBV6-5	TRBJ2-1	TRBD2	.	CASSSRAPSGGPYNEQFF	TGTGCCAGCAGCTCTAGGGCCCCCAGCGGGGGGCCCTACAATGAGCAGTTCTTC
TRBV12-5	TRBJ1-1	.	.	CASGLGERKNTEAFF	TGTGCTAGTGGTTTGGGAGAAAGGAAGAACACTGAAGCTTTCTTT
TRBV7-9	TRBJ2-5	.	few	CASSLPDRVQQETQYF	TGTGCCAGCAGCTTACCGGACCGGGTCCAACAAGAGACCCAGTACTTC
TRBV7-9	TRBJ2-3	TRBD2	many	CASSTESPFLAGSSTDTQYF	TGTGCCAGCAGCACCGAGAGCCCTTTCCTAGCGGGGAGTAGCACAGATACGCAGTATTTT
TRBV28	TRBJ2-2	.	.	CASSARKQQEMNTGELFF	TGTGCCAGCAGTGCTCGAAAACAGCAGGAAATGAACACCGGGGAGCTGTTTTTT
TRBV7-8	TRBJ2-7	TRBD2	.	CASSLAASGGGEQYF	TGTGCCAGCAGCTTAGCGGCTAGCGGGGGGGGGGAGCAGTACTTC
TRBV19	TRBJ2-7	TRBD1	.	CASSGSGGYEQYF	TGTGCCAGTAGTGGGTCAGGGGGATACGAGCAGTACTTC
TRBV28	TRBJ2-4	TRBD2	many	CASSDLAGNLAKNIQYF	TGTGCCAGCAGCGATCTAGCGGGGAACCTAGCCAAAAACATTCAGTACTTC
TRBV7-9	TRBJ1-2	TRBD1	.	CASSLSYRGYGYTF	TGTGCCAGCAGCTTATCGTACAGGGGGTATGGCTACACCTTC
TRBV7-3	TRBJ2-2	TRBD1	few	CASSLTGGALGELFF	TGTGCCAGCAGCTTAACAGGGGGCGCCCTCGGGGAGCTGTTTTTT
TRBV11-2	TRBJ2-5	.	few	CASSWWGEETQYF	TGTGCCAGCAGCTGGTGGGGGGAAGAGACCCAGTACTTC
TRBV12-3/TRBV12-4	TRBJ2-3	.	.	CASSFRRGALADTQYF	TGTGCCAGCAGTTTCCGGCGGGGAGCGCTCGCAGATACGCAGTATTTT
TRBV6-2/TRBV6-3	TRBJ2-3	TRBD2	few	CASIGLAEENTDTQYF	TGTGCCAGCATTGGACTAGCGGAGGAAAACACAGATACGCAGTATTTT
TRBV10-3	TRBJ1-5	.	.	CAIIRGIQPQHF	TGTGCCATCATTCGGGGAATTCAGCCCCAGCATTTT
TRBV11-1	TRBJ2-3	.	.	CASSLGSRFTDTQYF	TGTGCCAGCAGCTTAGGATCCAGGTTCACAGATACGCAGTATTTT
TRBV9	TRBJ2-5	.	.	CASSPHGTNQETQYF	TGTGCCAGCAGCCCCCATGGGACGAACCAAGAGACCCAGTACTTC
TRBV27	TRBJ1-2	TRBD1	.	CASSSGQAIGYTF	TGTGCCAGCAGTTCGGGACAGGCGATTGGCTACACCTTC
TRBV6-6	TRBJ2-2	TRBD2	many	CASSRTSVTGELFF	TGTGCCAGCAGTCGGACTAGCGTAACCGGGGAGCTGTTTTTT
TRBV25-1	TRBJ1-1	.	.	CASSEYGGSTEAFF	TGTGCCAGCAGTGAATATGGGGGAAGCACTGAAGCTTTCTTT
TRBV11-3	TRBJ1-3	.	.	CASSLEGAPGNTIYF	TGTGCCAGCAGCTTAGAGGGGGCGCCAGGAAACACCATATATTTT
TRBV9	TRBJ2-3	TRBD2	few	CASSGGSGGPRADTQYF	TGTGCCAGCAGCGGTGGTAGCGGGGGGCCCCGCGCCGATACGCAGTATTTT
TRBV12-3/TRBV12-4	TRBJ1-2	.	few	CATQDFYGYTF	TGTGCCACCCAGGACTTCTATGGCTACACCTTC
TRBV27	TRBJ1-5	TRBD1	.	CASSLDRVNQPQHF	TGTGCCAGCAGTTTAGACAGGGTCAATCAGCCCCAGCATTTT
TRBV4-2	TRBJ2-3	.	few	CASSPEEGRLTDTQYF	TGTGCCAGCAGCCCAGAAGAGGGAAGGCTCACAGATACGCAGTATTTT
TRBV15	TRBJ2-2	.	.	CATSKEGPATGELFF	TGTGCCACCAGCAAAGAGGGACCTGCGACCGGGGAGCTGTTTTTT
TRBV6-2/TRBV6-3	TRBJ1-2	.	few	CASTQDSYGYTF	TGTGCCAGCACCCAGGATTCCTATGGCTACACCTTC
TRBV7-2	TRBJ2-5	.	many	CASSFPNQETQYF	TGTGCCAGCAGCTTTCCCAACCAAGAGACCCAGTACTTC
TRBV12-3/TRBV12-4	TRBJ1-2	TRBD1	many	CASSLDKVRPDLTGDYGYTF	TGTGCCAGCAGTTTAGATAAGGTCCGTCCTGACCTGACAGGGGATTATGGCTACACCTTC
TRBV7-4	TRBJ2-1	.	.	CASRPDRSSSYNEQFF	TGTGCCAGCAGACCAGACCGTTCGAGCTCCTACAATGAGCAGTTCTTC
TRBV15	TRBJ2-4	TRBD1	once	CATSRVGTGKNIQYF	TGTGCCACCAGCAGAGTAGGGACAGGGAAAAACATTCAGTACTTC
TRBV27	TRBJ1-4	.	.	CASSPRRQLEKLFF	TGTGCCAGCAGCCCGCGTCGGCAGCTTGAAAAACTGTTTTTT
TRBV7-2	TRBJ2-2	TRBD1	.	CASFPGGSGELFF	TGTGCCAGCTTCCCAGGGGGCTCCGGGGAGCTGTTTTTT
TRBV4-1	TRBJ1-3	.	.	CASSQDGRILYF	TGCGCCAGCAGCCAAGATGGGAGGATTCTATATTTT
TRBV7-6	TRBJ2-5	.	.	CASSLVGRGGLYQETQYF	TGTGCCAGCAGCTTAGTAGGCAGGGGAGGTTTATACCAAGAGACCCAGTACTTC
TRBV12-5	TRBJ2-5	TRBD2	.	CASGLVGLATETQYF	TGTGCTAGTGGTTTGGTGGGACTAGCGACGGAGACCCAGTACTTC
TRBV12-3/TRBV12-4	TRBJ2-1	.	.	CASSTSSGNEQFF	.
TRBV25-1	TRBJ2-1	.	few	CASSDAGTYNEQFF	TGTGCCAGCAGTGATGCGGGAACCTACAATGAGCAGTTCTTC
TRBV12-3/TRBV12-4	TRBJ2-1	TRBD2	.	CASSLLLAGGDNEQFF	TGTGCCAGCAGTTTGCTCTTAGCGGGGGGTGACAATGAGCAGTTCTTC